This TCR beta chain was recovered during a study of control samples from healthy donors and cancer patients (TCRdb year 2020). To note about this clone: Its antigen is still unknown. Base qualities are not recorded, but no much larger clone differs from it by a single base.

The library was obtained by the immunoSEQ multiplex PCR assay. TCRdb holds this immuneACCESS table with in-frame rearrangements only. Some clones are missing; in checked studies, unresolved V genes explain under half, and the rest has no known cause. The sample has approximately 180,000 clones on record, 75% to 95% of them singletons. Jointly, the top ten make up 2% to 2.5% of the sample. The sequenced material came from blood. This receptor was identified in a middle-aged woman in good health.

This receptor has the CDR3 CASSSRTGAATNEKLFF. The sequenced DNA is TGTGCCAGTAGTAGCCGGACAGGAGCTGCAACTAATGAAAAACTGTTTTTT. Rearrangement joined TRBV19 to TRBJ1-4, and TRBD1 aligns with 7 junction nucleotides. Trimming removed 4 bases from V and 0 bases from J; the gene matches leave 8 bases unexplained. Based on the germline V gene (reference sequence), the CDR1 and CDR2 sequences are LNHDA and SQIVND. From cysteine to phenylalanine, the CDR3 is 17 amino acids long. Only the CDR3 portion is preserved as DNA: 51 bases, with reading frame beginning at the first base.